This T cell receptor beta chain stems from a study of shared clonotypes between healthy human individuals. Sequenced by immunoSEQ multiplex PCR; TCRdb stores in-frame clones only, minus some. Altogether approximately 1,500,000 clones are present, around 95% being singletons, with the ten largest covering roughly 1.1%. The CDR3 consists of 15 residues. Unmatched junction bases numbered 5, after V lost 7 bases and J lost 6 bases. CDR1 and CDR2 from the germline V gene are MNHNS and SASEGT. Of note for this clone: Its antigen is unidentified.

General study results and limits: Sharing across four donors was highest in naive CD4 (around 5%) and lowest in memory CD8 (about 0.4%). Rarefaction indicated that sorted-subset sequencing remained incomplete although depth was large.

The chain joins TRBV6-1 to TRBJ2-1, with TRBD2 matching 14 bases. This sequence originates from a man in his thirties or forties in good health. The sample consisted of naive CD4+ T cells sorted from blood. Subset indicated: CD45RA+ positively selected. This chain's CDR3 is CASTLGLAGVNEQFF. In DNA, the CDR3 is TGTGCCAGCACCCTGGGACTAGCGGGAGTCAATGAGCAGTTCTTC.